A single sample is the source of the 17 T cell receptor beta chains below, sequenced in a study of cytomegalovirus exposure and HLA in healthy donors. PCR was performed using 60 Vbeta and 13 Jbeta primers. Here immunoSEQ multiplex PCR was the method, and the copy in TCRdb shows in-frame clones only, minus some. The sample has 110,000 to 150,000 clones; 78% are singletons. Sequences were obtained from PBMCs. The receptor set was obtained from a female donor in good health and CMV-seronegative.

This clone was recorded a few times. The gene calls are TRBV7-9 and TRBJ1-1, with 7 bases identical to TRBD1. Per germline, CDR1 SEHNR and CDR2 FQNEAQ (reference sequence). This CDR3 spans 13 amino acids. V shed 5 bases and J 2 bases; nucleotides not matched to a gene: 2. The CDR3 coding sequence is TGTGCCAGCAGCCGGGACAGAAACACTGAAGCTTTCTTT. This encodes CASSRDRNTEAFF.

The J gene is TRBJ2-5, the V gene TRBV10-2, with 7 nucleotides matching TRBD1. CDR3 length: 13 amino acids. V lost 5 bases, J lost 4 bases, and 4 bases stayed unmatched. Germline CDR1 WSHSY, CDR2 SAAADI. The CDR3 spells CASSIRDRETQYF. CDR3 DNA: TGCGCCAGCAGTATCCGGGACAGAGAGACCCAGTACTTC.

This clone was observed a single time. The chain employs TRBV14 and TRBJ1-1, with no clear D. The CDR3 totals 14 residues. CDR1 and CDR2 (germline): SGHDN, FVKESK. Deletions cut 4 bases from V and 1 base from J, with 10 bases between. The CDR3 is CASSPFLRNTEAFF. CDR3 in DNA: TGTGCCAGCAGCCCCTTTCTGAGGAACACTGAAGCTTTCTTT. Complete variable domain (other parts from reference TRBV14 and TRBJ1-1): EAGVTQFPSHSVIEKGQTVTLRCDPISGHDNLYWYRRVMGKEIKFLLHFVKESKQDESGMPNNRFLAERTGGTYSTLKVQPAELEDSGVYFCASSPFLRNTEAFFGQGTRLTVV.

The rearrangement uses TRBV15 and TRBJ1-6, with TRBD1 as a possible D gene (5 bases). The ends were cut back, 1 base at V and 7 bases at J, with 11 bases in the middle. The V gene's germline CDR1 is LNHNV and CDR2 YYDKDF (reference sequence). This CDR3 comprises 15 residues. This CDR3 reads CATSRGGAANSPLHF. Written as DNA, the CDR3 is TGTGCCACCAGCAGAGGCGGGGCAGCCAATTCACCCCTCCACTTT.

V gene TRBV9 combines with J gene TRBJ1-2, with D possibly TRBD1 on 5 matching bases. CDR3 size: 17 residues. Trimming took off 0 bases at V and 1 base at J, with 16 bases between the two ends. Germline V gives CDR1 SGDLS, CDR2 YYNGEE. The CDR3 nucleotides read TGTGCCAGCAGCGTAGATCCGGGGGGGGAACATAACTATGGCTACACCTTC. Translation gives CASSVDPGGEHNYGYTF.

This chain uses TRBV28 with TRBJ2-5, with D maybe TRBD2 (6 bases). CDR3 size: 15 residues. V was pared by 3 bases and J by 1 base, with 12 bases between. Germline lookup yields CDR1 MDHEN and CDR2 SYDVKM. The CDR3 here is CASSLEGVTQETQYF. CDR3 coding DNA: TGTGCCAGCAGTTTGGAGGGTGTGACCCAAGAGACCCAGTACTTC. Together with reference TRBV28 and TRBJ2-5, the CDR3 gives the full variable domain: DVKVTQSSRYLVKRTGEKVFLECVQDMDHENMFWYRQDPGLGLRLIYFSYDVKMKEKGDIPEGYSVSREKKERFSLILESASTNQTSMYLCASSLEGVTQETQYFGPGTRLLVL.

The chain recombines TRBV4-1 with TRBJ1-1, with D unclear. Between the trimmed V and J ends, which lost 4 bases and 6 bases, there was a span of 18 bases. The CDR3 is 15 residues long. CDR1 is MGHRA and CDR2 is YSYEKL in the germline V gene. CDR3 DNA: TGCGCCAGCAGCCCTAACAAAATTGGAGATGCTGAAGCTTTCTTT. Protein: CASSPNKIGDAEAFF.

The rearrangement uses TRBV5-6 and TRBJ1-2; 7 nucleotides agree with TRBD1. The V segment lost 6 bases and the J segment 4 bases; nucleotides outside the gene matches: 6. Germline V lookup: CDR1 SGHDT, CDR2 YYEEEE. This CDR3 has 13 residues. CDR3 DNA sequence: TGTGCCAGCACCTGGGACAGACGCTATGGCTACACCTTC. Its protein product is CASTWDRRYGYTF.

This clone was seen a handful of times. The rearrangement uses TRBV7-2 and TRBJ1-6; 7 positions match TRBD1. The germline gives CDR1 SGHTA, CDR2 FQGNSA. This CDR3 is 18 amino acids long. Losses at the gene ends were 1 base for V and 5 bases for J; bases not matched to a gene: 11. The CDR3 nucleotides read TGTGCCAGCAGCTTAGAACCCTTTCGGGACAGCGATAATTCACCCCTCCACTTT. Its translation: CASSLEPFRDSDNSPLHF.

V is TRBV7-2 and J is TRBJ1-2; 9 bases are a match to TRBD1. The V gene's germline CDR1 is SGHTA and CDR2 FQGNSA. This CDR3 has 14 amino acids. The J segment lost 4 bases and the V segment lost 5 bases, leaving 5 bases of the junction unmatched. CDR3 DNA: TGTGCCAGCAGCCGAACAGGGGGCGCCTATGGCTACACCTTC. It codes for CASSRTGGAYGYTF. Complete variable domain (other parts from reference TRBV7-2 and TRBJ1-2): GAGVSQSPSNKVTEKGKDVELRCDPISGHTALYWYRQSLGQGLEFLIYFQGNSAPDKSGLPSDRFSAERTGGSVSTLTIQRTQQEDSAVYLCASSRTGGAYGYTFGSGTRLTVV.

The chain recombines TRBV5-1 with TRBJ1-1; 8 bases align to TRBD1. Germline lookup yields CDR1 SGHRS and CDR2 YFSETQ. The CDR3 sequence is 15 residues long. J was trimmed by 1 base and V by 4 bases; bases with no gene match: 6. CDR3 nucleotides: TGCGCCAGCAGCACGGACAGGGTAACGAACACTGAAGCTTTCTTT. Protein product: CASSTDRVTNTEAFF.

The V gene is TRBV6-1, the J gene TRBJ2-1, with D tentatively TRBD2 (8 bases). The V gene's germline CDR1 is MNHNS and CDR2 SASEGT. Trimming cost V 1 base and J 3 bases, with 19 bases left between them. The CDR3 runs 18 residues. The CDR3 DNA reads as TGTGCCAGCAGTGAAGAAGGGGGCGCGGGAGGTCGCTACAATGAGCAGTTCTTC. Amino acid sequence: CASSEEGGAGGRYNEQFF.

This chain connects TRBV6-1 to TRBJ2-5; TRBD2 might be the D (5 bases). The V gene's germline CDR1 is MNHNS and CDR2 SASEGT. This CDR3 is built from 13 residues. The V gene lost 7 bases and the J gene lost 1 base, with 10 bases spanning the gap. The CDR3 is CASTERVQETQYF. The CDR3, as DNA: TGTGCCAGCACCGAGAGGGTCCAAGAGACCCAGTACTTC.

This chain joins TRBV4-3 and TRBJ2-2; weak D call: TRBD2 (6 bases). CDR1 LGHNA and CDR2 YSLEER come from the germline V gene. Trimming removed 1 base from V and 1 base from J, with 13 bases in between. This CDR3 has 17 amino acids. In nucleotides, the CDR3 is TGCGCCAGCAGCCAAGTCCCTTCAGCGGGGAACACCGGGGAGCTGTTTTTT. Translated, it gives CASSQVPSAGNTGELFF.

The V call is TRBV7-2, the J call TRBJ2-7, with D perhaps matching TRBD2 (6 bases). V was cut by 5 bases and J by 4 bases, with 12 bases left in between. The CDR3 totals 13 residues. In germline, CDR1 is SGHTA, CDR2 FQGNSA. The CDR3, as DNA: TGTGCCAGCAGCGGCGGGATATCTTACGAGCAGTACTTC. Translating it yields CASSGGISYEQYF. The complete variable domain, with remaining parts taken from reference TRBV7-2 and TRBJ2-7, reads GAGVSQSPSNKVTEKGKDVELRCDPISGHTALYWYRQSLGQGLEFLIYFQGNSAPDKSGLPSDRFSAERTGGSVSTLTIQRTQQEDSAVYLCASSGGISYEQYFGPGTRLTVT.

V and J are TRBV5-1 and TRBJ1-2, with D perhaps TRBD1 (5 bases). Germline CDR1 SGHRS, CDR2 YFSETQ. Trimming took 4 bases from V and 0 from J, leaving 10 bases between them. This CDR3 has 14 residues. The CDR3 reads CASSTRASNYGYTF. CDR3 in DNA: TGCGCCAGCAGCACCAGGGCCTCTAACTATGGCTACACCTTC.

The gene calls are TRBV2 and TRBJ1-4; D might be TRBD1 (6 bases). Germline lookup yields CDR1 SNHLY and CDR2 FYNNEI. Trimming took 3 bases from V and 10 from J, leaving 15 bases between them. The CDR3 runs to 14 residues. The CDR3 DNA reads TGTGCCAGCAGTGAGCAGGCAGGGGCTAGAAAACTGTTTTTT. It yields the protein CASSEQAGARKLFF.